This T cell receptor (beta chain) was identified in a study of spatial heterogeneity in lung cancer. Turning to the study itself: The average count in raw reads for each unique TCR and UMI combination exceeded eight appearances.

By sample fraction, this clonotype is medium-sized (0.01 to 0.1%). The target antigen is unknown. The CDR3 totals 18 residues. V was cut by 2 bases and J by 9 bases, with 26 bases left in between. Germline assignment: CDR1 KGHSH and CDR2 LQKENI. Whole-study results and caveats: Within tumors, counts of expanded alpha and beta TCRs tracked tumor mutation counts.

Time point specified: sample taken at primary tumor resection. Donors were roughly 72 untreated early-stage non-small cell lung cancer patients. TCRdb reprocessed the 5' RACE reads via MiXCR and lists one record per CDR3 protein. The sample includes several thousand distinct CDR3 sequences, around 7% of them seen just once. The chain joins TRBV18 to TRBJ2-1; perhaps TRBD2 as D (6 bases). The material sequenced was lung tumor tissue, taken at surgery. The origin of this receptor is a male donor with early-stage non-small cell lung cancer. CDR3 DNA sequence: TGTGCCAGCTCACCAGCCAGTTCTAGCGTCACATTGGGCGGTGAGCAGTTCTTC. It yields the protein CASSPASSSVTLGGEQFF.